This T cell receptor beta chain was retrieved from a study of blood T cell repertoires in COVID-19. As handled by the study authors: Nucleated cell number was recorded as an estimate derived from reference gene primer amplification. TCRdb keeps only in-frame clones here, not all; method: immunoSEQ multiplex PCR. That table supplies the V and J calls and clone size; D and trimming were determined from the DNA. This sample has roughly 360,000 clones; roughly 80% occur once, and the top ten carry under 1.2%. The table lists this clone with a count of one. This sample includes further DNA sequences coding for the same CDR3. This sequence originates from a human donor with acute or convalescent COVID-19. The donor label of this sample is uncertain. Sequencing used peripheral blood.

The CDR3 nucleotides read TGTGCCAGCAGCTTACAGCCAGGGTCTGGGGCCAACGTCCTGACTTTC. This sequence encodes CASSLQPGSGANVLTF. The V gene is TRBV7-2, the J gene TRBJ2-6; possible D gene TRBD1, 5 bases. V was cut by 2 bases and J by 1 base, with 9 bases left in between. CDR1 is SGHTA, CDR2 FQGNSA, per germline. The CDR3 has 16 amino acids.